A selection of T cell receptor beta chains follows, all from one sample in a study of T cell responses to AZD1222 COVID-19 vaccine. Data came from immunoSEQ multiplex PCR; TCRdb stores just in-frame clones and leaves some out. This sample yields some 150,000 clones, of which approximately 90% are seen a single time; 3% to 4% belongs to the top ten. The sequencing here drew on peripheral blood, taken on day 0 of MenACWY control vaccination. The receptor set was obtained from an adult in good health. CDR3s include the opening cysteine and the closing phenylalanine or tryptophan. Each record gives: V gene, D gene, J gene, clone size, CDR3 protein, CDR3 DNA. D genes are given only for firm matches. The size field is filled for only some rows; it gives once, few, many or a size class.

TRBV7-9	TRBD2	TRBJ2-3	-	CASSTGTSGRSAHDTQYF	TGTGCCAGCAGCACCGGGACTAGCGGGAGGTCTGCACATGATACGCAGTATTTT
TRBV10-3	TRBD2	TRBJ2-7	once	CAISGLAGEQYF	TGTGCCATCAGTGGGCTAGCGGGCGAGCAGTACTTC
TRBV5-1	TRBD2	TRBJ2-1	-	CASSAGTSQEQFF	TGCGCCAGCAGCGCTGGGACTAGCCAAGAGCAGTTCTTC
TRBV4-3	-	TRBJ1-6	-	CASSQDNNSPLHF	TGCGCCAGCAGCCAAGATAATAATTCACCCCTCCACTTT
TRBV3-1/TRBV3-2	-	TRBJ1-2	-	CASSQDKRAVGYTF	TGTGCCAGCAGCCAAGATAAAAGGGCAGTTGGCTACACCTTC
TRBV11-3	TRBD1	TRBJ2-3	once	CASSLDRSATTDTQYF	TGTGCCAGCAGCCTGGACAGGTCGGCCACCACAGATACGCAGTATTTT
TRBV27	-	TRBJ2-5	-	CASKQDLMVKETQYF	TGTGCCAGCAAGCAGGACCTTATGGTAAAAGAGACCCAGTACTTC
TRBV5-5	-	TRBJ1-1	once	CASSLGDMATEAFF	TGTGCCAGCAGCTTGGGGGATATGGCCACTGAAGCTTTCTTT
TRBV4-2	TRBD1	TRBJ1-1	once	CASSQRRDSAAFF	TGTGCCAGCAGCCAGCGCCGGGACAGCGCCGCTTTCTTT
TRBV27	-	TRBJ2-7	-	CASSPKRGHSHARSFYEQYF	TGTGCCAGCAGTCCTAAAAGGGGACACTCCCACGCACGTTCCTTCTACGAGCAGTACTTC
TRBV12-5	TRBD1	TRBJ2-7	-	CASGLVPLRTGNSYEQYF	TGTGCTAGTGGTTTGGTACCCCTTAGGACAGGGAACTCCTACGAGCAGTACTTC
TRBV29-1	TRBD1	TRBJ2-7	-	CSVEERDRGIYEQYF	TGCAGCGTTGAAGAGCGGGACAGGGGAATCTACGAGCAGTACTTC
TRBV27	-	TRBJ2-7	-	CASSPDGTLYEQYF	TGTGCCAGCAGTCCGGACGGAACCCTCTACGAGCAGTACTTC
TRBV7-8	-	TRBJ2-7	-	CASSLRDPYEQYF	TGTGCCAGCAGTTTACGGGATCCCTACGAGCAGTACTTC
TRBV10-3	-	TRBJ2-3	-	CAIQAREMDTQYF	TGTGCCATCCAAGCACGGGAGATGGATACGCAGTATTTT
TRBV6-5	-	TRBJ2-7	-	CASSYTAGYYEQYF	TGTGCCAGCAGTTACACGGCGGGGTACTACGAGCAGTACTTC
TRBV11-3	TRBD1	TRBJ1-1	-	CASSTRGTGGTAFF	TGTGCCAGCAGCACCCGAGGGACAGGGGGCACTGCTTTCTTT
TRBV24-1	-	TRBJ2-7	-	CATSDVDSYEQYF	TGTGCCACCAGTGACGTCGACAGCTACGAGCAGTACTTC
TRBV4-2	TRBD1	TRBJ1-4	-	CASSQDAGQPHEKLFF	TGTGCCAGCAGCCAAGATGCGGGACAGCCTCATGAAAAACTGTTTTTT
TRBV2	-	TRBJ1-5	-	CASSAGGAQPQHF	TGTGCCAGCAGTGCAGGCGGGGCTCAGCCCCAGCATTTT
TRBV5-1	-	TRBJ2-1	-	CASSLDGTPYNEQFF	TGCGCCAGCAGCTTGGATGGGACGCCATACAATGAGCAGTTCTTC
TRBV7-3	TRBD1	TRBJ1-2	few	CASSEEGTGAYGYTF	TGTGCCAGCAGCGAAGAGGGAACAGGGGCGTATGGCTACACCTTC
TRBV4-1	TRBD1	TRBJ2-2	few	CASSQPWTGHGELFF	TGCGCCAGCAGCCAACCATGGACAGGGCACGGGGAGCTGTTTTTT
TRBV18	-	TRBJ2-5	-	CASSLFGQETQYF	TGTGCCAGCTCACTCTTCGGACAAGAGACCCAGTACTTC
TRBV30	-	TRBJ2-5	once	CAWSVKETQYF	TGTGCCTGGAGTGTTAAAGAGACCCAGTACTTC
TRBV28	TRBD1	TRBJ1-6	-	CASSLPGTGGVLPLHF	TGTGCCAGCAGTTTACCGGGGACAGGGGGCGTGTTACCCCTCCACTTT
TRBV19	-	TRBJ2-2	once	CASTGRRTDTGELFF	TGTGCCAGTACGGGTCGGAGGACCGACACCGGGGAGCTGTTTTTT
TRBV6-5	-	TRBJ1-2	-	CASRQNYGYTF	TGTGCCAGCAGGCAGAACTATGGCTACACCTTC
TRBV7-7	-	TRBJ2-5	-	CASSLFRGTSETQYF	TGTGCTAGCAGCTTGTTTCGGGGGACCTCTGAGACCCAGTACTTC
TRBV19	TRBD2	TRBJ2-3	-	CASSIRLTGTSGGAADTQYF	TGTGCCAGTAGTATTAGACTGACCGGGACTAGCGGGGGGGCCGCAGATACGCAGTATTTT
TRBV24-1	TRBD2	TRBJ2-1	-	CATSDFLAGDRYNEQFF	TGTGCCACCAGTGATTTCCTAGCGGGGGATCGTTACAATGAGCAGTTCTTC
TRBV29-1	-	TRBJ2-7	-	CSVDQPGSSYEQYF	TGCAGCGTTGACCAACCAGGAAGCTCCTACGAGCAGTACTTC
TRBV24-1	TRBD1	TRBJ2-7	-	CATSDPGQGGFYEQYF	TGTGCCACCAGTGACCCTGGACAGGGGGGTTTCTACGAGCAGTACTTC
TRBV6-2/TRBV6-3	-	TRBJ1-1	-	CASSPTGGNTEAFF	TGTGCCAGCAGCCCCACCGGGGGGAACACTGAAGCTTTCTTT
TRBV7-3	-	TRBJ1-1	-	CASSAGANTEAFF	TGTGCCAGCAGTGCAGGGGCGAACACTGAAGCTTTCTTT
TRBV9	-	TRBJ1-1	-	CASSVRGEEAFF	TGTGCCAGCAGCGTACGGGGGGAAGAAGCTTTCTTT
TRBV7-7	-	TRBJ1-5	-	CASSPDIGQPQHF	TGTGCTAGCAGTCCGGATATAGGTCAGCCCCAGCATTTT
TRBV4-3	-	TRBJ1-2	-	CASGGGYGYTF	TGCGCCAGCGGGGGGGGCTATGGCTACACCTTC
TRBV4-2	-	TRBJ1-3	-	CASSLSNTIYF	TGTGCCAGCAGCCTTAGTAACACCATATATTTT
TRBV4-2	-	TRBJ1-5	-	CASSQPWDVRSAQHF	TGTGCCAGCAGCCAGCCTTGGGACGTCCGGTCAGCCCAGCATTTT
TRBV7-9	TRBD2	TRBJ2-7	-	CASSLVPSGPYEQYF	TGTGCCAGCAGCTTAGTTCCTAGCGGGCCATACGAGCAGTACTTC
TRBV7-2	TRBD2	TRBJ2-5	-	CASSGGLAGPETQYF	TGTGCCAGCAGTGGGGGACTAGCGGGGCCAGAGACCCAGTACTTC
TRBV5-1	TRBD1	TRBJ1-4	-	CASSVGTADSNEKLFF	TGCGCCAGCAGCGTCGGGACAGCGGACTCAAATGAAAAACTGTTTTTT